This T cell receptor beta chain was retrieved from a study of cytomegalovirus exposure and HLA in healthy donors. Study-wide results and limits: What a later analysis reportedly showed was that an Asian-associated ancestry cluster had fewer N-insertions than the approximately 700-donor mean. An assumption of roughly uniform sequencing depth across donors underlay the presence/absence analyses.

The PCR had 60 Vbeta and 13 Jbeta primers. Authors' data handling: In a later analysis, of around 80 million unique beta chains, roughly 10 million appeared in at least two donors. The protocol was immunoSEQ multiplex PCR, while the TCRdb copy is restricted to in-frame clones and leaves out a portion. V, J and clone size derive from that table, while D and trimming were established from the DNA sequence. The sample consists of about 160,000 clones, roughly 80% of them appearing once. Comments on this clone: The antigen is undetermined.

Germline V gene sequence: CDR1 SGHAT, CDR2 FQNNGV. The CDR3 sequence is 15 residues long. V dropped 6 bases and J dropped 8; count of bases not matched to a gene: 13. The sequence came from a boy aged 2 to 10 in good health and CMV-seronegative. Input material: PBMCs. This rearrangement joins TRBV11-2 to TRBJ2-3; TRBD2 matches at 8 bases. In DNA form, the CDR3 reads TGTGCCAGCAGTCCTACTAGCGGAGCCCGAGTTACGCAGTATTTT. Its protein is CASSPTSGARVTQYF. Full variable domain (outside the CDR3, taken from reference TRBV11-2 and TRBJ2-3): EAGVAQSPRYKIIEKRQSVAFWCNPISGHATLYWYQQILGQGPKLLIQFQNNGVVDDSQLPKDRFSAERLKGVDSTLKIQPAKLEDSAVYLCASSPTSGARVTQYFGPGTRLTVL.